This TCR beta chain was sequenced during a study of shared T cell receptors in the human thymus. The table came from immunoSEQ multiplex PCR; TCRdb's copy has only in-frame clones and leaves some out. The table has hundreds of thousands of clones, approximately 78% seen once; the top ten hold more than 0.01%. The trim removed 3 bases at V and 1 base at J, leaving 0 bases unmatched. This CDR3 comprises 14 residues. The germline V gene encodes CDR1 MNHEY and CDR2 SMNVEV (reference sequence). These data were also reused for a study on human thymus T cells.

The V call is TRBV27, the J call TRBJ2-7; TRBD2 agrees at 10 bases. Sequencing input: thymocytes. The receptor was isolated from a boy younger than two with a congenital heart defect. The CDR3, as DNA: TGTGCCAGCAGTTTGACTAGCGGGTCCTACGAGCAGTACTTC. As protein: CASSLTSGSYEQYF.